Listed below are T cell receptor beta chains from one sample, sequenced in a study of identical twins. Each CDR3 protein is one row after TCRdb ran MiXCR on the 5' RACE reads. Of about 200,000 distinct CDR3 sequences listed, around a tenth were seen once; the top ten hold 5.1%. Sequencing was performed on memory (CD45RO+) T cells sorted from blood. Receptor source: a young woman in good health. CDR3s include the opening cysteine and the closing phenylalanine or tryptophan. Expanded clones are given a class, and other clones once, few, many or no size at all.

clone_size v_call cdr3_length cdr3_aa
- TRBV7-6 13 CASSSRGFDGYTF
- TRBV5-1 14 CASSRDRATTEAFF
many TRBV20-1 12 CSARLSNQPQHF
- TRBV5-1 14 CASSEAGENTEAFF
few TRBV7-9 16 CASSLAGIRRAGELFF
few TRBV6-5 13 CASSYAVRETQYF
- TRBV5-1 13 CASSLVDSSRQYF
few TRBV2 14 CASSEPGHQETQYF
- TRBV6-5 13 CASSFGRGKTQYF
few TRBV10-3 13 CAISPTFFDEQYF
few TRBV12-3/TRBV12-4 13 CASSRGLFREQFF
many TRBV12-3/TRBV12-4 13 CASNEASKNEQFF
few TRBV10-3 13 CAINQDSYNEQFF
- TRBV10-3 15 CAILAGENSYNEQFF
many TRBV10-3 14 CAISESLAAIEQFF
few TRBV30 13 CAWTERDSYEQYF
- TRBV30 12 CAWSAASETQYF
few TRBV12-3/TRBV12-4 16 CASSPLFGRGYNEQFF
many TRBV11-2 16 CASSPTSGGYQETQYF
- TRBV12-3/TRBV12-4 16 CASSFGQTWGQETQYF
few TRBV3-1 16 CASSQDTGVGTDTQYF
few TRBV2 14 CASSPRGEEDTQYF
- TRBV5-1 16 CASSEAGTGEQETQYF
few TRBV12-3/TRBV12-4 14 CASSNSGGHDTQYF
- TRBV11-2 13 CASRNRGRTEAFF
- TRBV28 18 CASSPPLGLAGGIDEQFF
many TRBV6-2/TRBV6-3 13 CASETRRVGSLHF
- TRBV7-6 16 CASSQWTSGGQETQYF
- TRBV5-8 15 CASSLWREEAYEQYF
- TRBV6-1 15 CASSRTASVYNEQFF
few TRBV5-1 13 CASRDANTGELFF
many TRBV20-1 14 CSAVGLAKAGELFF
many TRBV3-1 14 CASSLWTSTDTQYF
many TRBV12-3/TRBV12-4 15 CASSQGSGANEKLFF
few TRBV12-3/TRBV12-4 13 CASSSQKNTEAFF
few TRBV20-1 15 CSARDPGDWDSEAFF
- TRBV2 13 CASKQHREDTQYF
- TRBV5-1 15 CASSLGTSGQETQYF
many TRBV2 14 CASGEVAANEKLFF
- TRBV9 14 CASSVGGASDTQYF
few TRBV6-4 15 CASTPHATNTGELFF
few TRBV27 13 CASSVTGYTEAFF
- TRBV7-3 15 CASSLGAGGQNEQFF
many TRBV29-1 13 CSVEGTGNQPQHF
- TRBV6-1 14 CASRPTRTPSEKYF